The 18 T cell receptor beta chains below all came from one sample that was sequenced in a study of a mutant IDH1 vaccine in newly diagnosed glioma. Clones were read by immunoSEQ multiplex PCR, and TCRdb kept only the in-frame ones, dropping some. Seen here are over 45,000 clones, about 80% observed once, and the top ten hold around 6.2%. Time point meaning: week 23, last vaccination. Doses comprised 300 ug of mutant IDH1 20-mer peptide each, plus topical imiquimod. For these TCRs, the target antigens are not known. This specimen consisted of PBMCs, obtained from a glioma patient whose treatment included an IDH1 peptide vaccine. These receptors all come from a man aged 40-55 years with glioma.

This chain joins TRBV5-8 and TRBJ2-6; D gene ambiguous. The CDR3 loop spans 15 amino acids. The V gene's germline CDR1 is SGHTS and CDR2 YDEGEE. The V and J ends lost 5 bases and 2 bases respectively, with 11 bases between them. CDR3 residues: CASRVSVAGANVLTF. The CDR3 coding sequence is TGTGCCAGCAGGGTTTCTGTGGCTGGGGCCAACGTCCTGACTTTC.

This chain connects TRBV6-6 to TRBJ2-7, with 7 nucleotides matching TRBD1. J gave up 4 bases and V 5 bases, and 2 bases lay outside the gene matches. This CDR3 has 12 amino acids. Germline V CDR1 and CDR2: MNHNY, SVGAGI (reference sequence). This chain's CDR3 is CASSHRGYEQYF. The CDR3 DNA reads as TGTGCCAGCAGTCACAGGGGTTACGAGCAGTACTTC.

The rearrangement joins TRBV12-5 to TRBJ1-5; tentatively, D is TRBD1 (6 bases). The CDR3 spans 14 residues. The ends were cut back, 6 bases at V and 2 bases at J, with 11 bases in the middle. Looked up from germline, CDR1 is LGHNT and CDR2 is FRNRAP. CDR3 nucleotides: TGTGCTAGTGGCCTATCAGGGGGCAATCAGCCCCAGCATTTT. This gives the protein CASGLSGGNQPQHF.

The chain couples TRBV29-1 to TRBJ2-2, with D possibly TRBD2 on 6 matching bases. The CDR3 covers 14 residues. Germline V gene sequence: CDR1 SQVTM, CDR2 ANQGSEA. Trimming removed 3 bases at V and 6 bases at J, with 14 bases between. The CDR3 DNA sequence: TGCAGCGTTGAGGGGCTAGCGAAGGCCGGGGAGCTGTTTTTT. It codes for CSVEGLAKAGELFF.

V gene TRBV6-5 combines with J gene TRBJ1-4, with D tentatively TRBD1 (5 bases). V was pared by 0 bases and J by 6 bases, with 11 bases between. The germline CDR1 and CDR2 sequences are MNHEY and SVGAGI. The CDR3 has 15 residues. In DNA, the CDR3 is TGTGCCAGCAGTTACTCAGTGCGGGGGGATGAAAAACTGTTTTTT. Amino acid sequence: CASSYSVRGDEKLFF.

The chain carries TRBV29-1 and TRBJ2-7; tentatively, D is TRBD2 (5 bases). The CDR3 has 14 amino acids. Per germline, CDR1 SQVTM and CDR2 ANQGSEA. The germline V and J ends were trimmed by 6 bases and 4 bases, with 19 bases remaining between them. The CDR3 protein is CSVGSVRPPYEQYF. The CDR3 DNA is TGCAGCGTGGGGAGTGTCAGGCCGCCTTACGAGCAGTACTTC.

The CDR3 is CASSLGGSSGNTIYF. Here the CDR3 DNA reads TGTGCCAGCTCCCTAGGGGGCTCCTCTGGAAACACCATATATTTT. The V and J genes are TRBV25-1 and TRBJ1-3, with TRBD1 matching over 7 bases. The length of the CDR3 is 15 residues. In germline, CDR1 is MGHDK, CDR2 SYGVNS. V gave up 8 bases and J gave up 0 bases; unmatched junction bases: 7. Complete variable domain (other parts from reference TRBV25-1 and TRBJ1-3): EADIYQTPRYLVIGTGKKITLECSQTMGHDKMYWYQQDPGMELHLIHYSYGVNSTEKGDLSSESTVSRIRTEHFPLTLESARPSHTSQYLCASSLGGSSGNTIYFGEGSWLTVV.

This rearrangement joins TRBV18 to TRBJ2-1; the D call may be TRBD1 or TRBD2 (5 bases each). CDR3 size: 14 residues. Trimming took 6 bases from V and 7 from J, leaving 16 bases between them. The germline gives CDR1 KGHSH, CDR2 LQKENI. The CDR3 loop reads CASSPGTSRNEQFF. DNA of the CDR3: TGTGCCAGCTCCCCAGGGACCTCGAGAAATGAGCAGTTCTTC.

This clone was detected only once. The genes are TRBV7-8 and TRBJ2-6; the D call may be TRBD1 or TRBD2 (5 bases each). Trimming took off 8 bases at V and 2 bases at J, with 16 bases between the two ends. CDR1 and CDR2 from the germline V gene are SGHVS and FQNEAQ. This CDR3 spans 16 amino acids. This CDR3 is CASRLEGLTGANVLTF. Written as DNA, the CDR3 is TGTGCCAGCCGCCTCGAGGGGCTGACTGGGGCCAACGTCCTGACTTTC.

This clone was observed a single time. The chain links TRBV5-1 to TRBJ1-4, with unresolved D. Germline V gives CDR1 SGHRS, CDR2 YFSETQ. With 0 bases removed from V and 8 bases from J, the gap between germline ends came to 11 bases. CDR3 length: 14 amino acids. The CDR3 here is CASSLAPGLEKLFF. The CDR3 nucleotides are TGCGCCAGCAGCTTGGCCCCAGGATTAGAAAAACTGTTTTTT. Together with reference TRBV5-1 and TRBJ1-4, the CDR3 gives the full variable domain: KAGVTQTPRYLIKTRGQQVTLSCSPISGHRSVSWYQQTPGQGLQFLFEYFSETQRNKGNFPGRFSGRQFSNSRSEMNVSTLELGDSALYLCASSLAPGLEKLFFGSGTQLSVL.

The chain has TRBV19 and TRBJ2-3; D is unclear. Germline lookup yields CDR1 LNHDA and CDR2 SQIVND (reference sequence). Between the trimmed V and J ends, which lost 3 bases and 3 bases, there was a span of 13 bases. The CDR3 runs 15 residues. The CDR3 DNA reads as TGTGCCAGTAGTATGGGTACCCCAAGGACAGATACGCAGTATTTT. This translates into CASSMGTPRTDTQYF.

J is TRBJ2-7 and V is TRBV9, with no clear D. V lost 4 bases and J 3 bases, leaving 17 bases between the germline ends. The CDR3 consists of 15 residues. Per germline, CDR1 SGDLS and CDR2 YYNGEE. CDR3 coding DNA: TGTGCCAGCAGCCCACCAGGCAACAGAAACTACGAGCAGTACTTC. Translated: CASSPPGNRNYEQYF.

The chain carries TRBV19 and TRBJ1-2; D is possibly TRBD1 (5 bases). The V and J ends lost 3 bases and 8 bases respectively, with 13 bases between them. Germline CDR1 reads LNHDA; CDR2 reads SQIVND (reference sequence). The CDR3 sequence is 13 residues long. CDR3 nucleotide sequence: TGTGCCAGTAGTATCGAAGCCCGGACAGGCTACACCTTC. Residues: CASSIEARTGYTF.

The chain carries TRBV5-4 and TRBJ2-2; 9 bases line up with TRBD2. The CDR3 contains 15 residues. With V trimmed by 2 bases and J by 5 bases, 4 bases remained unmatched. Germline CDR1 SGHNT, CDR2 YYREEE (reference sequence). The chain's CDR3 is CASSLPLAGTGELFF. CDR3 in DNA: TGTGCCAGCAGCTTACCCCTAGCGGGGACCGGGGAGCTGTTTTTT. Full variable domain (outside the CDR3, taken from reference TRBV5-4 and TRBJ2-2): ETGVTQSPTHLIKTRGQQVTLRCSSQSGHNTVSWYQQALGQGPQFIFQYYREEENGRGNFPPRFSGLQFPNYSSELNVNALELDDSALYLCASSLPLAGTGELFFGEGSRLTVL.

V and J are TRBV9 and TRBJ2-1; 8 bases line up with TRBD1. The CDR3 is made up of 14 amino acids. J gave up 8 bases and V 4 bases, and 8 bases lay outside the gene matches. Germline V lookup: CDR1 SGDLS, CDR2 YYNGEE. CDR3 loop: CASSTRTGRDEQFF. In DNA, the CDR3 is TGTGCCAGCAGCACCCGGACAGGGAGAGATGAGCAGTTCTTC.

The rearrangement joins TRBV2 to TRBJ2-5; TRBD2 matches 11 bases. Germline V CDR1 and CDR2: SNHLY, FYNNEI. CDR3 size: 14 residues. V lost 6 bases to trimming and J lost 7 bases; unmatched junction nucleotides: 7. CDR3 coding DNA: TGTGCCAGCAGGGGACTAGCGGCTGCAGGGACCCAGTACTTC. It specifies CASRGLAAAGTQYF.

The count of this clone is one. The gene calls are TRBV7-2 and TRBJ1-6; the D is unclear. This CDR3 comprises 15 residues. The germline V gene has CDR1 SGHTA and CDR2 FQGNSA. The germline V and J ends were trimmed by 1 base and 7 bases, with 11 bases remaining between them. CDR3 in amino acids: CASSLVQVSNSPLHF. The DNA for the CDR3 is TGTGCCAGCAGCTTAGTTCAGGTTTCCAATTCACCCCTCCACTTT.

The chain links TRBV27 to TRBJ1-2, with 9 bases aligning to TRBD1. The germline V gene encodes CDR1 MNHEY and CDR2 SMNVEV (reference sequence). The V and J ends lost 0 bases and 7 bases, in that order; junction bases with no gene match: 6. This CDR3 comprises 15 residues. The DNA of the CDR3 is TGTGCCAGCAGTTTATCCGGGACAGGGCTTGGTGGCTACACCTTC. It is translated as CASSLSGTGLGGYTF.